Many counts were recorded for the clone carrying this TCR beta chain. The antigen is undetermined. CDR3 length equals 16 residues. The V gene lost 5 bases and the J gene lost 0 bases, with 14 bases spanning the gap. The germline CDR1 and CDR2 sequences are SGHAT and FQNNGV. This record belongs to a study of neurological immune-mediated disorders. General study results and limits: No CDR3 amino acid sequences were shared by expanded clones across subjects, suggesting private repertoires in all groups.

TCRdb re-called the 5' RACE reads through MiXCR, storing one row per CDR3 protein. The sample consists of approximately 41,000 distinct CDR3 sequences, 2.5% of them appearing once. This TCR was sampled from a man younger than 40 with multiple sclerosis. Sample: PBMCs. The rearrangement uses TRBV11-2 and TRBJ2-4; TRBD2 might be the D (6 bases). DNA of the CDR3: TGTGCCAGCAGCCCGGGAGTCCCGCTAGCCAAAAACATTCAGTACTTC. It specifies CASSPGVPLAKNIQYF. The variable domain in full, completed from reference TRBV11-2 and TRBJ2-4, reads EAGVAQSPRYKIIEKRQSVAFWCNPISGHATLYWYQQILGQGPKLLIQFQNNGVVDDSQLPKDRFSAERLKGVDSTLKIQPAKLEDSAVYLCASSPGVPLAKNIQYFGAGTRLSVL.